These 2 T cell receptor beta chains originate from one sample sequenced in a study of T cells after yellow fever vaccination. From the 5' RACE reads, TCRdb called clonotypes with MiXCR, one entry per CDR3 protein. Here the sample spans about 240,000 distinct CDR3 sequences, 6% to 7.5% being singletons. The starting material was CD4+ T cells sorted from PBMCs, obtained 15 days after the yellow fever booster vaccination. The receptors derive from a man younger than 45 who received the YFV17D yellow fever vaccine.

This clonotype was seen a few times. The CDR3 DNA sequence: TGTGCCAGCAGTTTACTTGGGACTTCCCGTAATGAGCAGTTCTTC. It encodes CASSLLGTSRNEQFF. The chain recombines TRBV28 with TRBJ2-1, with D perhaps TRBD2 (6 bases). Per the germline V gene, CDR1 is MDHEN and CDR2 is SYDVKM. Trimming took off 2 bases at V and 7 bases at J, with 15 bases between the two ends. The CDR3 length is 15 residues.

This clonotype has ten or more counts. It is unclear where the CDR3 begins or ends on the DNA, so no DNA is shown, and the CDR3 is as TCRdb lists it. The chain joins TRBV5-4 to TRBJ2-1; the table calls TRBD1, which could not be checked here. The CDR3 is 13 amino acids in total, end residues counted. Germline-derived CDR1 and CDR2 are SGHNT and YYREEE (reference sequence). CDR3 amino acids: CASSFGQGASSFF.